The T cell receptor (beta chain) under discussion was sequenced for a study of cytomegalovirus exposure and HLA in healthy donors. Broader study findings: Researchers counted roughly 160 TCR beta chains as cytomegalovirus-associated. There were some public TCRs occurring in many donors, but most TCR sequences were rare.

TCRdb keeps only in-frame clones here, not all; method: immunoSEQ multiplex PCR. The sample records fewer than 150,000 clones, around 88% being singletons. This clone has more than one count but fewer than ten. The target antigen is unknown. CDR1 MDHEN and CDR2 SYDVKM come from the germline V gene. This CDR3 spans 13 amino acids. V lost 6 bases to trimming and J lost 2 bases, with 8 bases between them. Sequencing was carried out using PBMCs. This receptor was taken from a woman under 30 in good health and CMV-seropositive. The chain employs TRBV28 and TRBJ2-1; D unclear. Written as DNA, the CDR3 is TGTGCCAGCAGGGATCAGGCCTACAATGAGCAGTTCTTC. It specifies CASRDQAYNEQFF.